One T cell receptor beta chain is described in this entry. Its specificity is not known. This entry comes from a study of cytomegalovirus exposure and HLA in healthy donors. Study-wide points: The later analysis indicated that the majority of CMV-associated TCR beta chains appeared HLA-restricted.

The PCR had 60 Vbeta and 13 Jbeta primers. Here immunoSEQ multiplex PCR was the method, and the copy in TCRdb shows in-frame clones only, minus some. The sample records about 180,000 clones, 70% to 85% being singletons. The CDR3 runs to 18 residues. Germline CDR1 is SGHVS and CDR2 is FNYEAQ. V trimming: 2 bases; J trimming: 2 bases; junction bases outside the gene matches: 13. This chain connects TRBV7-6 to TRBJ2-7; 9 nucleotides align to TRBD2. The specimen was PBMCs. The receptor's source is a man younger than 35 in good health and CMV-seronegative. The CDR3 here is CASSLRGKGREGPYEQYF. As DNA, the CDR3 is TGTGCCAGCAGCTTAAGGGGGAAGGGGCGGGAGGGCCCCTACGAGCAGTACTTC.